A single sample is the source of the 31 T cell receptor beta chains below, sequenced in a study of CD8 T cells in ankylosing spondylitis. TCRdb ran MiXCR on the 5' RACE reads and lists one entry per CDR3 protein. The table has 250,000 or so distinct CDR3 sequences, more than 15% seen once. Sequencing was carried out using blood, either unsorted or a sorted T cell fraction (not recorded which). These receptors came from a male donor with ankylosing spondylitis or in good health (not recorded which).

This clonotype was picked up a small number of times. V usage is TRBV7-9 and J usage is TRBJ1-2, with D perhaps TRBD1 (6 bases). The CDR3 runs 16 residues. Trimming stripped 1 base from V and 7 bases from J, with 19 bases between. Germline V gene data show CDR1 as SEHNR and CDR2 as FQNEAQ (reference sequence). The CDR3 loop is CASSLEGRGAAFGYTF. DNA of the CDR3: TGTGCCAGCAGCTTAGAGGGAAGGGGGGCCGCTTTTGGCTACACCTTC.

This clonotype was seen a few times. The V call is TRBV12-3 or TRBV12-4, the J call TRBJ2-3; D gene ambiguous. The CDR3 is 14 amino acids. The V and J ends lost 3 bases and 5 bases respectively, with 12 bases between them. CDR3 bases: TGTGCCAGCAGTTTTTCGCTATATGGAGATACGCAGTATTTT. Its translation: CASSFSLYGDTQYF.

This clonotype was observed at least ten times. The CDR3 reads CATSLAGGTYNEQFF. CDR3 in DNA: TGTGCCACCAGTTTAGCGGGAGGAACCTACAATGAGCAGTTCTTC. The chain couples TRBV24-1 to TRBJ2-1; 10 bases map to TRBD2. V dropped 6 bases and J dropped 2; count of bases not matched to a gene: 3. CDR1 is KGHDR and CDR2 is SFDVKD in the germline V gene. The CDR3 spans 15 residues.

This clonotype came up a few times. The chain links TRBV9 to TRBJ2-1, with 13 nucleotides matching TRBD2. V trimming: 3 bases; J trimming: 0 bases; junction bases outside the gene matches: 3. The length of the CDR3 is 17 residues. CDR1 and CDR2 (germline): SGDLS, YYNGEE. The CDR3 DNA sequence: TGTGCCAGCAGCGGTCGGACTAGCGGGAGCTCCTACAATGAGCAGTTCTTC. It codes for CASSGRTSGSSYNEQFF.

The CDR3 bases are TGCAGCGTAGAGGACAGGGGGCCCTACGAGCAGTACTTC. Translated, it gives CSVEDRGPYEQYF. The gene calls are TRBV29-1 and TRBJ2-7; 11 nucleotides line up with TRBD1. V was pared by 6 bases and J by 2 bases, with 3 bases of the junction left unmatched. The germline V gene encodes CDR1 SQVTM and CDR2 ANQGSEA. The CDR3 is made up of 13 amino acids.

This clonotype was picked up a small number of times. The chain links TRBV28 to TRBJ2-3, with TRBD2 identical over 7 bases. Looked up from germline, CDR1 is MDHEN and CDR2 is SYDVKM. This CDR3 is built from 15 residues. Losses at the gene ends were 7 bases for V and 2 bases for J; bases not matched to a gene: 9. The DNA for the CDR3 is TGTGCCAGCACCTCGAGGAGCGGGACCACAGATACGCAGTATTTT. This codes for CASTSRSGTTDTQYF.

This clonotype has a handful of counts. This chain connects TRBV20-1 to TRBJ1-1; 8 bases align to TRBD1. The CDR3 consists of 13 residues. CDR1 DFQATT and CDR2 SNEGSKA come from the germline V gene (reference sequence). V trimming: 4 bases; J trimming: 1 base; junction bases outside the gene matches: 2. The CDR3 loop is CSATGQANTEAFF. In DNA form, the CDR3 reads TGCAGTGCTACGGGACAGGCGAACACTGAAGCTTTCTTT.

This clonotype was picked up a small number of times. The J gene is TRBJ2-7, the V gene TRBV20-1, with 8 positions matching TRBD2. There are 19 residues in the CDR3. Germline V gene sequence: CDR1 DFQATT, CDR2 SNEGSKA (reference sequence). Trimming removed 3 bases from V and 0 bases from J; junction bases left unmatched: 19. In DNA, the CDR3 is TGCAGTGCTAGTGGCTCCTCGGGGGGGAGGGGCCATTTCTCCTACGAGCAGTACTTC. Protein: CSASGSSGGRGHFSYEQYF.

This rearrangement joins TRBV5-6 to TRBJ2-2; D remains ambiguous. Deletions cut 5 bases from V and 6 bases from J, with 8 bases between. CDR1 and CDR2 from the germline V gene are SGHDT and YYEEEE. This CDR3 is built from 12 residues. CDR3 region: CASRLVPGELFF. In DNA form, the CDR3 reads TGTGCCAGCAGGCTAGTCCCCGGGGAGCTGTTTTTT.

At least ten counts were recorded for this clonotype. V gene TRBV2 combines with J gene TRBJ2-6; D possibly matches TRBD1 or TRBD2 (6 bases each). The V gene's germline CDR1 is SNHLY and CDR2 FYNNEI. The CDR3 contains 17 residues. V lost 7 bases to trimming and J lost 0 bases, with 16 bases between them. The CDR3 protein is CASIITGANSGANVLTF. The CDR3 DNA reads TGTGCCAGCATAATAACGGGGGCCAACTCTGGGGCCAACGTCCTGACTTTC.

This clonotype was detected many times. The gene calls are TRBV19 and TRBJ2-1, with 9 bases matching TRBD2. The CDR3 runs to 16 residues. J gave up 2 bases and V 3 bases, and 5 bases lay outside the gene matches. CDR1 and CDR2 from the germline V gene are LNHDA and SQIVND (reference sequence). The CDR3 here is CASSILAGETYNEQFF. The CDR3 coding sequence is TGTGCCAGTAGTATTTTAGCGGGAGAGACCTACAATGAGCAGTTCTTC.

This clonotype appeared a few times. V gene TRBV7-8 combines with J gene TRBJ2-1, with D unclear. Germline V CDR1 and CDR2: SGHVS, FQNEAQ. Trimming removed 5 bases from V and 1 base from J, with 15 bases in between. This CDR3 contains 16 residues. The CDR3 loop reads CASSLGPYGSYNEQFF. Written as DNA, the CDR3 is TGTGCCAGCAGCCTAGGGCCTTACGGGTCCTACAATGAGCAGTTCTTC.

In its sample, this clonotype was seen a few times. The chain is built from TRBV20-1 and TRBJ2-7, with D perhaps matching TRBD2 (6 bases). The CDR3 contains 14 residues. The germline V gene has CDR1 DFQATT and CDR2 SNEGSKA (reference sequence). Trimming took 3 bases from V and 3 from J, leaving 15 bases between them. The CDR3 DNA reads TGCAGTGCTAGTTCCAGCGGGTTGATCTACGAGCAGTACTTC. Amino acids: CSASSSGLIYEQYF.

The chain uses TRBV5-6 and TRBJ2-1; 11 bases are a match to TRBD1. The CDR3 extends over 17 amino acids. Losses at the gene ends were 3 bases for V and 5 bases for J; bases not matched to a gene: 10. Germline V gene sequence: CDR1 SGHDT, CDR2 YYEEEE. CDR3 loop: CASSSSWDRGRNNEQFF. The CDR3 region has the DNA TGTGCCAGCAGCTCATCCTGGGACAGGGGGAGGAACAATGAGCAGTTCTTC.

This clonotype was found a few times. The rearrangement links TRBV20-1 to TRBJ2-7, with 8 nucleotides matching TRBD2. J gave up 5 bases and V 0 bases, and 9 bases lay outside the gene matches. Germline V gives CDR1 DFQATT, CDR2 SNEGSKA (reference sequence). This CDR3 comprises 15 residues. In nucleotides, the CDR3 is TGCAGTGCTAGAGATGGGGACGGGAGGGGAAACGAGCAGTACTTC. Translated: CSARDGDGRGNEQYF.

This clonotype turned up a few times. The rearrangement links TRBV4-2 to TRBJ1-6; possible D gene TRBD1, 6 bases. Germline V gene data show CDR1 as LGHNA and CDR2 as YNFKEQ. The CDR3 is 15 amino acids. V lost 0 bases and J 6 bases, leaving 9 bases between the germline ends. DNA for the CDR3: TGTGCCAGCAGCCAAGAAGGGGGTTTTAATTCACCCCTCCACTTT. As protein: CASSQEGGFNSPLHF.

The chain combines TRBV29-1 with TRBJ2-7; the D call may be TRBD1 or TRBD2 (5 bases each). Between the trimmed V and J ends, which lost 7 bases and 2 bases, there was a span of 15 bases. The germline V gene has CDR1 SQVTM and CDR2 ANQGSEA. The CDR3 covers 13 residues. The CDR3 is CSASGAQAYEQYF. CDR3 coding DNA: TGCAGCGCCTCCGGGGCCCAGGCCTACGAGCAGTACTTC.

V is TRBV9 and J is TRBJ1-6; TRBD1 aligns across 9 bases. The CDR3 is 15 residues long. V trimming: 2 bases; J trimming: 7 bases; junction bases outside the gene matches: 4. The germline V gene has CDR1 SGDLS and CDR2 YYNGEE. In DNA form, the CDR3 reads TGTGCCAGCAGCGTCTCCGGACAGGGGAATTCACCCCTCCACTTT. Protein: CASSVSGQGNSPLHF.

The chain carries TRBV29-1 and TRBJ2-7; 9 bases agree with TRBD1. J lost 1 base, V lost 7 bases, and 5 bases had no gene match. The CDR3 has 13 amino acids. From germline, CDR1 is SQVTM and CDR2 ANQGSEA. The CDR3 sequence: CSAGTGLSYEQYF. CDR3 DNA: TGCAGCGCCGGGACAGGGCTTTCCTACGAGCAGTACTTC.

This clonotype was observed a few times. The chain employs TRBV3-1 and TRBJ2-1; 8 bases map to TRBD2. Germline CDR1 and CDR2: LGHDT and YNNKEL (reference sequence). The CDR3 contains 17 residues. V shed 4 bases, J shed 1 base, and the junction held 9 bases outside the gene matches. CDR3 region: CASSRVLRGGSYNEQFF. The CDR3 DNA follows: TGTGCCAGCAGCCGCGTCCTTCGGGGGGGGTCCTACAATGAGCAGTTCTTC.

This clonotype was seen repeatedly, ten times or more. The CDR3 nucleotides read TGCAGTGCTAGTCATATCGAAGACAATGAGCAGTTCTTC. Translation gives CSASHIEDNEQFF. This chain links TRBV20-1 with TRBJ2-1; D ambiguous. The V end was cut by 3 bases, the J end by 5 bases, with 11 bases between. Germline CDR1 reads DFQATT; CDR2 reads SNEGSKA (reference sequence). The CDR3 covers 13 residues.

CDR3 loop: CASSFGPKETQYF. The CDR3 DNA reads TGTGCCAGCAGTTTTGGTCCTAAAGAGACCCAGTACTTC. The chain has TRBV12-3 or TRBV12-4 and TRBJ2-5; D not resolved. The CDR3 spans 13 residues. Deletions cut 3 bases from V and 3 bases from J, with 8 bases between.

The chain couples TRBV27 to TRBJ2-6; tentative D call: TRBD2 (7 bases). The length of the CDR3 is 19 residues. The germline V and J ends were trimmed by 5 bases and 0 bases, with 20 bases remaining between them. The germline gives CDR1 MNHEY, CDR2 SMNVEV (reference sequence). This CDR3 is CASSPYRGGLISGANVLTF. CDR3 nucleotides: TGTGCCAGCAGTCCCTACCGAGGGGGACTAATCTCTGGGGCCAACGTCCTGACTTTC.

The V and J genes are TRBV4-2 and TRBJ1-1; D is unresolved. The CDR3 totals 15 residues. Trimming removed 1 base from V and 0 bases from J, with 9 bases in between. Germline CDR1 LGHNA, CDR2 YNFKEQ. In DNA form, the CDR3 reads TGTGCCAGCAGCCAAGTAGCGGAGTTGAACACTGAAGCTTTCTTT. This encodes CASSQVAELNTEAFF.

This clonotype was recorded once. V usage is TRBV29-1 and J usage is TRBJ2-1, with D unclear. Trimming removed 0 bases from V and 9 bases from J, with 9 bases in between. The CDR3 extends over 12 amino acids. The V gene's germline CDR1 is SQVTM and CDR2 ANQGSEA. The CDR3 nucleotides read TGCAGCGTTGAAGATTACCACAGTGAGCAGTTCTTC. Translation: CSVEDYHSEQFF.

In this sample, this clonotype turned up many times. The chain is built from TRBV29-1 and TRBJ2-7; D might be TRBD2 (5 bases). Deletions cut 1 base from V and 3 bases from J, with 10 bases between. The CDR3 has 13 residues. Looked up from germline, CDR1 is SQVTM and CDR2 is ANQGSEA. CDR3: CSVEGGSGYEQYF. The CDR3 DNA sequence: TGCAGCGTTGAAGGAGGGAGTGGCTACGAGCAGTACTTC.

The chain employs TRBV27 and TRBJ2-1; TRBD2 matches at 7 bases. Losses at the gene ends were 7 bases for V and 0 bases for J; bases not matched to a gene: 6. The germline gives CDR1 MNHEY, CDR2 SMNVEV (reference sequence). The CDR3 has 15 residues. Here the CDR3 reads CASTSGGSSYNEQFF. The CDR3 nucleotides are TGTGCCAGCACCTCCGGCGGGAGCTCCTACAATGAGCAGTTCTTC.

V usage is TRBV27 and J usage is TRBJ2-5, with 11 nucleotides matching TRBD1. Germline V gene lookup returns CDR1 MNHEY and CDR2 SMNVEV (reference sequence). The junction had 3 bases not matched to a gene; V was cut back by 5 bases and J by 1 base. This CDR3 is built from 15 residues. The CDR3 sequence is CASSIGTGGQETQYF. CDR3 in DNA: TGTGCCAGCAGTATCGGGACAGGGGGCCAAGAGACCCAGTACTTC.

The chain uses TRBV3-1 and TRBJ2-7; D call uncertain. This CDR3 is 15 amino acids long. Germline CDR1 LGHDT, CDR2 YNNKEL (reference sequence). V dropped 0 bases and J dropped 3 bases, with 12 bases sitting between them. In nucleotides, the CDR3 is TGTGCCAGCAGCCAAGAACCAAACCCTGGCTACGAGCAGTACTTC. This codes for CASSQEPNPGYEQYF.

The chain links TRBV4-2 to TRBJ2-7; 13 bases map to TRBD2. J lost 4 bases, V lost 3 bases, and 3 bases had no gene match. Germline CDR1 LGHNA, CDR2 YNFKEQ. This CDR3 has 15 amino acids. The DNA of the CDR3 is TGTGCCAGCAGCCACGGGACTAGCGGGGAATACGAGCAGTACTTC. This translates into CASSHGTSGEYEQYF.

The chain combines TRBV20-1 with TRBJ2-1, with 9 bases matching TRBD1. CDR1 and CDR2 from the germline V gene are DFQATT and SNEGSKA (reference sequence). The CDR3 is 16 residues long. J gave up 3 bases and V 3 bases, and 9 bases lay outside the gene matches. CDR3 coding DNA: TGCAGTGCTAGCTCGGTCGGACAGGGGTTCTACAATGAGCAGTTCTTC. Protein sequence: CSASSVGQGFYNEQFF.